The next 28 T cell receptor beta chains were all read from a single sample in a study of early T cells in non-severe SARS-CoV-2 infection. TCRdb re-derived calls from the 5' RACE reads in MiXCR, one entry per CDR3 protein. Seen here are 37,000 or so distinct CDR3 sequences, 5% to 6.5% observed once, and the top ten hold around 25%. Specimen: whole blood. The receptors derive from an adult who was a healthcare worker with PCR-confirmed SARS-CoV-2 infection or an uninfected control (not recorded which).

This chain joins TRBV7-8 and TRBJ2-5, with 10 bases aligning to TRBD2. Germline CDR1 SGHVS, CDR2 FQNEAQ. The CDR3 loop spans 17 amino acids. V lost 0 bases to trimming and J lost 5 bases; unmatched junction nucleotides: 9. As DNA, the CDR3 is TGTGCCAGCAGCTTAGCGCTGTCTAGCGGGAGAAGGGAGACCCAGTACTTC. It yields the protein CASSLALSSGRRETQYF. The full variable domain, completed using reference TRBV7-8 and TRBJ2-5, is GAGVSQSPRYKVAKRGQDVALRCDPISGHVSLFWYQQALGQGPEFLTYFQNEAQLDKSGLPSDRFFAERPEGSVSTLKIQRTQQEDSAVYLCASSLALSSGRRETQYFGPGTRLLVL.

The V and J genes are TRBV6-2 or TRBV6-3 and TRBJ2-7; 7 bases fit TRBD2. CDR1 is MNHEY and CDR2 is SVGEGT in the germline V gene. The CDR3 extends over 15 amino acids. J was trimmed by 4 bases and V by 6 bases; bases with no gene match: 12. The CDR3 loop reads CASRQKRGKGYEQYF. The CDR3 DNA follows: TGTGCCAGCAGACAGAAGCGGGGTAAGGGGTACGAGCAGTACTTC.

This clonotype was detected many times. The rearrangement uses TRBV20-1 and TRBJ2-5, with TRBD1 as a possible D gene (5 bases). CDR1 is DFQATT and CDR2 is SNEGSKA in the germline V gene (reference sequence). V dropped 3 bases and J dropped 4 bases, with 9 bases sitting between them. There are 12 residues in the CDR3. The CDR3 reads CSARAGPETQYF. DNA for the CDR3: TGCAGTGCTAGGGCAGGGCCAGAGACCCAGTACTTC.

CDR3 nucleotides: TGTGCCAGCAGCCCGGAGGTCACAGATACGCAGTATTTT. This encodes CASSPEVTDTQYF. The V call is TRBV9, the J call TRBJ2-3, with TRBD2 as a possible D gene (5 bases). This CDR3 is built from 13 residues. CDR1 and CDR2 (germline): SGDLS, YYNGEE. Trimming shortened V by 4 bases and J by 2 bases, and 8 bases separated the two germline ends.

This clonotype was seen ten or more times. The chain joins TRBV12-3 or TRBV12-4 to TRBJ1-3; 10 nucleotides line up with TRBD1. Trimming took 5 bases from V and 4 from J; bases not matched to a gene: 5. The CDR3 is made up of 15 amino acids. The CDR3 protein is CASSRDRGAGNTIYF. The CDR3 nucleotides are TGTGCCAGCAGTCGGGACAGGGGAGCCGGAAACACCATATATTTT.

This clonotype has ten or more counts. This CDR3 is CASSPTYYTDTQYF. CDR3 nucleotides: TGTGCCAGCAGCCCGACCTACTACACAGATACGCAGTATTTT. The chain combines TRBV7-2 with TRBJ2-3; D unresolved. V lost 5 bases and J 2 bases, leaving 11 bases between the germline ends. CDR1 and CDR2 (germline): SGHTA, FQGNSA. The CDR3 spans 14 residues.

The chain employs TRBV5-4 and TRBJ2-7; D might be TRBD1 (6 bases). Trimming took 4 bases from V and 0 from J, leaving 14 bases between them. The CDR3 is made up of 15 amino acids. Germline CDR1 SGHNT, CDR2 YYREEE (reference sequence). The CDR3, as DNA: TGTGCCAGCAGCCCCCTCAGGGGAAGCTCCTACGAGCAGTACTTC. This gives the protein CASSPLRGSSYEQYF.

This clonotype was seen many times. This chain connects TRBV6-1 to TRBJ2-3; TRBD2 agrees at 9 bases. The germline V gene encodes CDR1 MNHNS and CDR2 SASEGT. Trimming took 9 bases from V and 6 from J; bases not matched to a gene: 10. This CDR3 comprises 14 residues. The CDR3 DNA sequence: TGTGCCAGTATCCGCGTTAGCGGGGGTGATACGCAGTATTTT. Translation: CASIRVSGGDTQYF.

This clonotype was counted ten times or more. The chain couples TRBV7-2 to TRBJ2-1, with D perhaps matching TRBD2 (7 bases). The CDR3 runs 17 residues. The ends were cut back, 6 bases at V and 0 bases at J, with 18 bases in the middle. Germline loops: CDR1 SGHTA, CDR2 FQGNSA. Here the CDR3 reads CASSIQAGAISYNEQFF. The CDR3 region has the DNA TGTGCCAGCAGTATCCAGGCGGGGGCGATCTCCTACAATGAGCAGTTCTTC.

This clonotype occurred many times. The chain recombines TRBV29-1 with TRBJ2-1; 9 bases match TRBD1. Germline CDR1 is SQVTM and CDR2 is ANQGSEA. CDR3 size: 14 residues. V shed 2 bases and J 9 bases; nucleotides not matched to a gene: 8. The CDR3 sequence is CSVEPGTGKGEQFF. The CDR3 region has the DNA TGCAGCGTTGAACCCGGGACAGGGAAGGGTGAGCAGTTCTTC.

The chain couples TRBV11-2 to TRBJ1-1; a weak D match, TRBD1 (5 bases). V was clipped by 1 base and J by 4 bases, with 10 bases between them. Germline V gene data show CDR1 as SGHAT and CDR2 as FQNNGV. The CDR3 consists of 14 residues. The CDR3 DNA is TGTGCCAGCAGCTTAGGTCGACAGAGCACTGAAGCTTTCTTT. It specifies CASSLGRQSTEAFF.

This clonotype was detected a few times. The chain has TRBV12-3 or TRBV12-4 and TRBJ2-1; 8 bases are shared with TRBD1. Trimming took 5 bases from V and 4 from J; bases not matched to a gene: 4. The CDR3 runs to 14 residues. The chain's CDR3 is CASSPDRVYNEQFF. The CDR3 DNA reads TGTGCCAGCAGTCCGGACAGGGTATACAATGAGCAGTTCTTC.

This clonotype was seen only a few times. The chain carries TRBV20-1 and TRBJ2-3; D perhaps matches TRBD2 (6 bases). Between the trimmed V and J ends, which lost 5 bases and 1 base, there was a span of 13 bases. The CDR3 covers 14 residues. Germline CDR1 reads DFQATT; CDR2 reads SNEGSKA (reference sequence). The CDR3 nucleotides read TGCAGTGCTTACGCGGGGCCACGCACAGATACGCAGTATTTT. Its translation is CSAYAGPRTDTQYF.

This clonotype occurred many times. The V call is TRBV4-2, the J call TRBJ2-5; 14 bases align to TRBD2. CDR3 length: 16 amino acids. V gave up 3 bases and J gave up 5 bases; unmatched junction bases: 5. Germline V gene data show CDR1 as LGHNA and CDR2 as YNFKEQ. CDR3 DNA: TGTGCCAGCAGCCAGGGGACTAGCGGGAGTGAGGAGACCCAGTACTTC. Encoded protein: CASSQGTSGSEETQYF.

This clonotype occurred many times. V gene TRBV20-1 combines with J gene TRBJ2-1; 7 positions agree with TRBD2. Germline CDR1 DFQATT, CDR2 SNEGSKA (reference sequence). This CDR3 has 16 amino acids. The V and J ends lost 0 bases and 2 bases, in that order; junction bases with no gene match: 7. This chain's CDR3 is CSARDPRGGPYNEQFF. The CDR3 nucleotides are TGCAGTGCTAGAGATCCCCGCGGGGGACCCTACAATGAGCAGTTCTTC.

This clonotype has a count of ten or more. This chain uses TRBV25-1 with TRBJ2-7, with TRBD1 matching over 8 bases. Germline trimming cut 2 bases from V and 2 bases from J; bases unmatched to any gene: 2. CDR1 and CDR2 from the germline V gene are MGHDK and SYGVNS. This CDR3 comprises 14 residues. The CDR3 spells CASSEPGQAYEQYF. CDR3 sequence (DNA): TGTGCCAGCAGTGAACCGGGACAGGCCTACGAGCAGTACTTC.

This clonotype showed up many times. This rearrangement joins TRBV15 to TRBJ2-1, with 7 bases identical to TRBD1. CDR1 is LNHNV and CDR2 is YYDKDF in the germline V gene (reference sequence). This CDR3 spans 13 amino acids. J was trimmed by 14 bases and V by 5 bases; bases with no gene match: 12. CDR3 sequence: CATSSSSGTEKFF. The DNA for the CDR3 is TGTGCCACCAGCTCCTCGTCCGGGACAGAAAAGTTCTTC.

At least ten counts were recorded for this clonotype. The chain couples TRBV15 to TRBJ1-2; D remains ambiguous. CDR1 is LNHNV and CDR2 is YYDKDF in the germline V gene (reference sequence). This CDR3 region has 15 residues. The V end was cut by 0 bases, the J end by 6 bases, with 14 bases between. The CDR3 here is CATSRDRGKLDGYTF. In DNA form, the CDR3 reads TGTGCCACCAGCAGAGATCGCGGCAAGTTGGATGGCTACACCTTC.

This clonotype was seen at least ten times. The chain couples TRBV15 to TRBJ2-7; 7 bases are a match to TRBD2. This CDR3 comprises 14 residues. V shed 5 bases and J 2 bases; nucleotides not matched to a gene: 6. The germline gives CDR1 LNHNV, CDR2 YYDKDF (reference sequence). The CDR3 here is CATSSEGTTYEQYF. In DNA, the CDR3 is TGTGCCACCAGCTCCGAGGGGACTACCTACGAGCAGTACTTC.

This clonotype was recorded many times. This chain links TRBV5-5 with TRBJ2-3, with D possibly being TRBD2 (6 bases). The CDR3 length is 17 residues. Germline V gene lookup returns CDR1 SGHKS and CDR2 YYEKEE (reference sequence). Trimming removed 6 bases at V and 3 bases at J, with 23 bases between. The DNA of the CDR3 is TGTGCCAGCATTTCCTCCCCGTCTATCGCGGGAACAGATACGCAGTATTTT. Its protein is CASISSPSIAGTDTQYF. Full variable domain (remainder filled in from reference TRBV5-5 and TRBJ2-3): DAGVTQSPTHLIKTRGQQVTLRCSPISGHKSVSWYQQVLGQGPQFIFQYYEKEERGRGNFPDRFSARQFPNYSSELNVNALLLGDSALYLCASISSPSIAGTDTQYFGPGTRLTVL.

This clonotype was seen at least ten times. The V and J genes are TRBV11-2 and TRBJ2-5; 7 bases line up with TRBD1. J lost 1 base, V lost 5 bases, and 7 bases had no gene match. Germline V gene sequence: CDR1 SGHAT, CDR2 FQNNGV. The CDR3 has 15 amino acids. The DNA of the CDR3 is TGTGCCAGCAGCCCGACAGGGATTGTCCAAGAGACCCAGTACTTC. Encoded protein: CASSPTGIVQETQYF.

Ten or more counts support this clonotype. V is TRBV18 and J is TRBJ1-5; 11 bases line up with TRBD1. Trimming took 3 bases from V and 4 from J; bases not matched to a gene: 5. Germline V gives CDR1 KGHSH, CDR2 LQKENI. The length of the CDR3 is 16 residues. This CDR3 reads CASSPSGTGGNQPQHF. The CDR3 DNA reads as TGTGCCAGCTCACCCTCCGGGACAGGGGGAAATCAGCCCCAGCATTTT.

CDR3 sequence (DNA): TGTGCCAGCAGCCGCGCCCTCCCAACTTCACCCCTCCACTTT. Amino acid sequence: CASSRALPTSPLHF. The V and J genes are TRBV27 and TRBJ1-6; D is ambiguous. Trimming removed 6 bases at V and 9 bases at J, with 15 bases between. From germline, CDR1 is MNHEY and CDR2 SMNVEV (reference sequence). The CDR3 consists of 14 residues.

This clonotype has at least ten counts. The V and J genes are TRBV7-3 and TRBJ2-6; no firm D call. Trimming left V 3 bases short and J 0 bases short, with 6 bases between. The CDR3 extends over 15 amino acids. Per the germline V gene, CDR1 is SGHTA and CDR2 is FQGTGA. CDR3 sequence: CASSFGLSGANVLTF. CDR3 in DNA: TGTGCCAGCAGCTTTGGTCTCTCTGGGGCCAACGTCCTGACTTTC.

This clonotype was recorded at least ten times. The CDR3 spells CASSPYGQEYGYTF. Here the CDR3 DNA reads TGTGCCAGCAGCCCCTACGGACAGGAATATGGCTACACCTTC. The chain is built from TRBV7-6 and TRBJ1-2; TRBD1 matches 7 bases. Germline V gene sequence: CDR1 SGHVS, CDR2 FNYEAQ. V lost 5 bases, J lost 5 bases, and 8 bases stayed unmatched. The CDR3 contains 14 residues.

This clonotype came up many times. The chain joins TRBV7-8 to TRBJ2-5; D is possibly TRBD1 or TRBD2 (5 bases each). The CDR3 runs 14 residues. The V end lost 1 base, the J end lost 1 base, and 7 bases lay between the germline ends. Germline-derived CDR1 and CDR2 are SGHVS and FQNEAQ. The CDR3 region is CASSLGGIQETQYF. The CDR3 coding sequence is TGTGCCAGCAGCTTAGGGGGGATCCAAGAGACCCAGTACTTC.

This clonotype was detected ten times or more. The chain is built from TRBV6-5 and TRBJ2-1; D unclear. Deletions cut 5 bases from V and 6 bases from J, with 11 bases between. Per germline, CDR1 MNHEY and CDR2 SVGAGI. The CDR3 spans 13 residues. CDR3 in DNA: TGTGCCAGCAGTCCGACCAGAACCAATGAGCAGTTCTTC. It encodes CASSPTRTNEQFF.

The V call is TRBV7-3, the J call TRBJ2-7, with D perhaps matching TRBD1 (6 bases). Germline CDR1 is SGHTA and CDR2 is FQGTGA. CDR3 length equals 13 residues. Trimming took 3 bases from V and 7 from J, leaving 13 bases between them. The CDR3 reads CASSFRPGDEQYF. In DNA form, the CDR3 reads TGTGCCAGCAGCTTTCGACCAGGGGATGAGCAGTACTTC.